This T cell receptor (beta chain) was recorded in a study of blood T cell repertoires in COVID-19. Study background: PBMCs, B-cell-depleted T cells, or T cells were the source of the cDNA or gDNA that made up the material.

Germline lookup yields CDR1 SGHKS and CDR2 YYEKEE (reference sequence). The V segment lost 2 bases and the J segment 0 bases; nucleotides outside the gene matches: 3. The CDR3 covers 16 residues. Assay used: immunoSEQ multiplex PCR; TCRdb lists only in-frame clones, some missing. The repertoire has 18,000 or so clones, just over 90% of them found once; the top ten carry about 4%. The sequence came from a woman between 50 and 59 years old with active COVID-19. The sample taken for sequencing was peripheral blood. The V and J genes are TRBV5-5 and TRBJ2-1; 9 bases are a match to TRBD2. CDR3 protein: CASSFLSGSSYNEQFF. CDR3 nucleotide sequence: TGTGCCAGCAGCTTTCTTAGCGGGAGCTCCTACAATGAGCAGTTCTTC.